These 28 T cell receptor beta chains were sequenced from one sample in a study of identical twins. TCRdb recomputed calls from the 5' RACE reads with MiXCR, one row per CDR3 protein. The sample holds fewer than 800,000 distinct CDR3 sequences; around 7.5% are singletons and the top ten take 1.6%. These data also formed part of another study, on yellow fever vaccine responses in identical twins.

Sequenced material: PBMCs. These receptors were collected from a woman between 18 and 29 years old in good health.

This clonotype was recorded at least ten times. The J gene is TRBJ1-4, the V gene TRBV7-9; 9 positions agree with TRBD1. This CDR3 is 14 amino acids long. V shed 1 base and J 8 bases; nucleotides not matched to a gene: 2. Germline CDR1 and CDR2: SEHNR and FQNEAQ (reference sequence). CDR3 region: CASSLGQGGEKLFF. In nucleotides, the CDR3 is TGTGCCAGCAGCTTAGGACAGGGGGGCGAAAAACTGTTTTTT.

This clonotype was seen repeatedly, ten times or more. The chain recombines TRBV12-3 or TRBV12-4 with TRBJ2-1, with 8 nucleotides matching TRBD1. The CDR3 loop spans 14 amino acids. V lost 7 bases and J lost 5; bases outside the gene matches: 7. The CDR3: CASTHRGEDNEQFF. CDR3 nucleotide sequence: TGTGCCAGCACCCACAGGGGGGAGGACAATGAGCAGTTCTTC.

This clonotype was counted a few times. The chain combines TRBV20-1 with TRBJ2-7; 10 bases map to TRBD2. Per germline, CDR1 DFQATT and CDR2 SNEGSKA (reference sequence). V lost 4 bases to trimming and J lost 7 bases; unmatched junction nucleotides: 7. The length of the CDR3 is 13 residues. CDR3 bases: TGCAGTGCTAATCTGCTAGCGGGAGATGAGCAGTACTTC. It is translated as CSANLLAGDEQYF.

This clonotype was counted at least ten times. The chain is built from TRBV5-1 and TRBJ2-1; 8 bases map to TRBD1. Germline V lookup: CDR1 SGHRS, CDR2 YFSETQ. This CDR3 has 14 residues. With 5 bases clipped from V and 5 bases from J, the junction kept 6 bases outside the gene matches. CDR3 region: CASSYDRGDNEQFF. The CDR3 DNA sequence: TGCGCCAGCAGTTATGACAGGGGCGACAATGAGCAGTTCTTC. The whole variable domain, filled in from reference TRBV5-1 and TRBJ2-1, reads KAGVTQTPRYLIKTRGQQVTLSCSPISGHRSVSWYQQTPGQGLQFLFEYFSETQRNKGNFPGRFSGRQFSNSRSEMNVSTLELGDSALYLCASSYDRGDNEQFFGPGTRLTVL.

V usage is TRBV10-3 and J usage is TRBJ1-5; 7 nucleotides align to TRBD1. The CDR3 contains 13 residues. Germline V gene sequence: CDR1 ENHRY, CDR2 SYGVKD. Trimming took 6 bases from V and 4 from J; bases not matched to a gene: 3. The CDR3 loop is CAISDRENQPQHF. The DNA for the CDR3 is TGTGCCATCAGCGACAGGGAAAATCAGCCCCAGCATTTT.

This clonotype was counted many times. The chain recombines TRBV5-1 with TRBJ2-3; TRBD2 aligns across 9 bases. V was clipped by 1 base and J by 3 bases; unmatched bases: 3. CDR3 length: 15 amino acids. CDR1 SGHRS and CDR2 YFSETQ come from the germline V gene. CDR3 DNA: TGCGCCAGCAGCTTGACTAGCGGGCCTACAGATACGCAGTATTTT. Translated, it gives CASSLTSGPTDTQYF.

The V call is TRBV4-1, the J call TRBJ2-2, with TRBD2 matching 9 bases. The V and J ends lost 4 bases and 4 bases, in that order; junction bases with no gene match: 16. The CDR3 sequence is 19 residues long. Germline CDR1 reads MGHRA; CDR2 reads YSYEKL. In nucleotides, the CDR3 is TGCGCCAGCAGCCTGCTGGGACTAGCAGAAGGTGGTTTCACCGGGGAGCTGTTTTTT. Translating it yields CASSLLGLAEGGFTGELFF.

This clonotype was recorded many times. The rearrangement joins TRBV2 to TRBJ2-7, with D perhaps matching TRBD2 (5 bases). CDR1 is SNHLY and CDR2 is FYNNEI in the germline V gene. Trimming took 6 bases from V and 3 from J, leaving 12 bases between them. There are 13 residues in the CDR3. This chain's CDR3 is CASRTPGNYEQYV. In DNA form, the CDR3 reads TGTGCCAGCAGGACCCCGGGAAACTACGAGCAGTACGTC.

There are a few counts of this clonotype. In DNA, the CDR3 is TGTGCCAGCAGCTCCTATACCGACAGCGGCACTGAAGCTTTCTTT. It encodes CASSSYTDSGTEAFF. The genes are TRBV5-4 and TRBJ1-1; D may be TRBD1 (5 bases). Trimming removed 3 bases at V and 4 bases at J, with 16 bases between. Germline V CDR1 and CDR2: SGHNT, YYREEE (reference sequence). This CDR3 comprises 15 residues. Variable domain in full (rest from reference TRBV5-4 and TRBJ1-1): ETGVTQSPTHLIKTRGQQVTLRCSSQSGHNTVSWYQQALGQGPQFIFQYYREEENGRGNFPPRFSGLQFPNYSSELNVNALELDDSALYLCASSSYTDSGTEAFFGQGTRLTVV.

This sequence joins TRBV5-4 and TRBJ2-3, with 7 bases that match TRBD2. CDR3 size: 15 residues. Germline-derived CDR1 and CDR2 are SGHNT and YYREEE (reference sequence). Unmatched junction bases numbered 4, after V lost 1 base and J lost 2 bases. In nucleotides, the CDR3 is TGTGCCAGCAGCTTGAGGAGCGGGGCCACAGATACGCAGTATTTT. Translation gives CASSLRSGATDTQYF.

The rearrangement links TRBV29-1 to TRBJ2-3, with 9 bases identical to TRBD1. The CDR3 sequence is 15 residues long. V lost 7 bases and J lost 0; bases outside the gene matches: 8. The germline gives CDR1 SQVTM, CDR2 ANQGSEA. The CDR3 sequence is CSAPSGQGSTDTQYF. In DNA form, the CDR3 reads TGCAGCGCGCCGTCCGGACAGGGGAGCACAGATACGCAGTATTTT.

The sample holds a few counts of this clonotype. The chain has TRBV6-1 and TRBJ1-1; no reliable D call. This CDR3 is built from 14 residues. Germline CDR1 is MNHNS and CDR2 is SASEGT. V dropped 5 bases and J dropped 4 bases, with 14 bases sitting between them. CDR3 sequence: CASSPGRGGTEAFF. As DNA, the CDR3 is TGTGCCAGCAGTCCCGGCCGAGGAGGCACTGAAGCTTTCTTT.

The rearrangement uses TRBV24-1 and TRBJ2-1; TRBD1 matches at 9 bases. CDR1 and CDR2 from the germline V gene are KGHDR and SFDVKD. The CDR3 contains 12 residues. V shed 3 bases and J 12 bases; nucleotides not matched to a gene: 2. CDR3 bases: TGTGCCACCAGTGATCCGGGACAGGGGCAGTTCTTC. Translated: CATSDPGQGQFF.

This clonotype was counted only a few times. The rearrangement uses TRBV7-2 and TRBJ1-5; 9 bases agree with TRBD1. V shed 5 bases and J 5 bases; nucleotides not matched to a gene: 7. Germline V gives CDR1 SGHTA, CDR2 FQGNSA. This CDR3 has 15 residues. CDR3 sequence: CASSGGTGIYQPQHF. CDR3 nucleotides: TGTGCCAGCAGCGGGGGGACAGGGATTTATCAGCCCCAGCATTTT.

Many counts were recorded for this clonotype. The gene calls are TRBV3-1 and TRBJ2-7, with D perhaps matching TRBD2 (6 bases). This CDR3 comprises 15 residues. V was clipped by 1 base and J by 3 bases, with 13 bases between them. Germline V gives CDR1 LGHDT, CDR2 YNNKEL (reference sequence). The CDR3: CASSQVVTGGYEQYF. CDR3 sequence (DNA): TGTGCCAGCAGCCAAGTTGTTACCGGGGGCTACGAGCAGTACTTC.

This clonotype was found many times. The chain links TRBV2 to TRBJ2-1; the D is unclear. This CDR3 is built from 10 residues. V lost 8 bases, J lost 10 bases, and 9 bases lay in between. The V gene's germline CDR1 is SNHLY and CDR2 FYNNEI. This CDR3 reads CASLFGEQFF. CDR3 sequence (DNA): TGTGCCAGCCTCTTTGGCGAGCAGTTCTTC.

This clonotype was counted many times. The rearrangement joins TRBV20-1 to TRBJ2-2; TRBD2 aligns across 12 bases. This CDR3 is built from 17 residues. With 0 bases clipped from V and 4 bases from J, the junction kept 6 bases outside the gene matches. Germline V gene sequence: CDR1 DFQATT, CDR2 SNEGSKA (reference sequence). CDR3 in DNA: TGCAGTGCTAGAGAAGGACTAGCGGGATCGCGCACCGGGGAGCTGTTTTTT. Translating gives CSAREGLAGSRTGELFF.

The chain recombines TRBV7-3 with TRBJ2-3; D unclear. V dropped 2 bases and J dropped 0 bases, with 9 bases sitting between them. Germline loops: CDR1 SGHTA, CDR2 FQGTGA. The CDR3 consists of 15 residues. The CDR3: CASSLYPRSTDTQYF. Here the CDR3 DNA reads TGTGCCAGCAGCTTATATCCCCGAAGCACAGATACGCAGTATTTT.

This clonotype was detected a few times. This chain connects TRBV12-3 or TRBV12-4 to TRBJ2-7; D is unresolved. The CDR3 is 13 amino acids. The V gene lost 3 bases and the J gene lost 6 bases, with 12 bases spanning the gap. Here the CDR3 DNA reads TGTGCCAGCAGTTTTGCCCCCAAGGGCGAGCAGTACTTC. Its protein product is CASSFAPKGEQYF.

The chain has TRBV28 and TRBJ2-1; no firm D call. Between the trimmed V and J ends, which lost 3 bases and 7 bases, there was a span of 22 bases. The germline V gene has CDR1 MDHEN and CDR2 SYDVKM. The CDR3 has 17 residues. The CDR3, as DNA: TGTGCCAGCAGTTTCATTCGCGACCAGGCGATGAGTAATGAGCAGTTCTTC. Translating gives CASSFIRDQAMSNEQFF.

This clonotype was picked up a small number of times. V usage is TRBV10-1 and J usage is TRBJ2-4; D uncertain. Germline CDR1 and CDR2: WNHNN and SYGVQD (reference sequence). The CDR3 extends over 13 amino acids. V dropped 4 bases and J dropped 5 bases, with 9 bases sitting between them. The CDR3 region has the DNA TGCGCCAGCAGTGGCGGCGGCCAAAACATTCAGTACTTC. This sequence encodes CASSGGGQNIQYF.

This clonotype has more than one count but fewer than ten. The rearrangement uses TRBV20-1 and TRBJ2-2; perhaps D is TRBD1 or TRBD2 (5 bases each). The CDR3 totals 12 residues. Trimming took 5 bases from V and 6 from J, leaving 10 bases between them. The germline gives CDR1 DFQATT, CDR2 SNEGSKA (reference sequence). Here the CDR3 DNA reads TGCAGTGCTGGAATGGGGGCCGGGGAGCTGTTTTTT. Translating gives CSAGMGAGELFF.

The chain has TRBV6-2 or TRBV6-3 and TRBJ1-2; D is unresolved. The V and J ends lost 7 bases and 5 bases respectively, with 20 bases between them. Germline CDR1 and CDR2: MNHEY and SVGEGT. This CDR3 is 15 amino acids long. The CDR3 reads CASTHPRTASYGYTF. CDR3 coding DNA: TGTGCCAGCACCCACCCCCGGACCGCCTCTTATGGCTACACCTTC.

The V call is TRBV20-1, the J call TRBJ1-1; 9 nucleotides match TRBD1. CDR1 is DFQATT and CDR2 is SNEGSKA in the germline V gene (reference sequence). V dropped 5 bases and J dropped 1; count of bases not matched to a gene: 2. This CDR3 has 13 residues. The chain's CDR3 is CSAWGQGNTEAFF. CDR3 nucleotides: TGCAGTGCTTGGGGACAGGGGAACACTGAAGCTTTCTTT.

This clonotype was counted many times. The chain uses TRBV28 and TRBJ2-7; the match to TRBD1 covers 8 bases. The CDR3 consists of 13 residues. After removal of 6 bases from V and 3 bases from J, the junction contained 4 bases not matched to a gene. Germline CDR1 and CDR2: MDHEN and SYDVKM. This chain's CDR3 is CASRNTGGYEQYV. CDR3 sequence (DNA): TGTGCCAGCAGAAATACAGGGGGCTACGAGCAGTACGTC.

V usage is TRBV20-1 and J usage is TRBJ2-2; D perhaps matches TRBD2 (5 bases). This CDR3 contains 17 residues. V was trimmed by 1 base and J by 0 bases, leaving 15 bases between them. The germline V gene has CDR1 DFQATT and CDR2 SNEGSKA (reference sequence). The CDR3 DNA sequence: TGCAGTGCTAGAGGAGGGTTTGGCGCTTCGAACACCGGGGAGCTGTTTTTT. This translates into CSARGGFGASNTGELFF.

This clonotype has a count of ten or more. The chain links TRBV6-5 to TRBJ2-3; TRBD2 might be the D (5 bases). Germline V gene data show CDR1 as MNHEY and CDR2 as SVGAGI. The CDR3 length is 14 residues. V shed 0 bases and J shed 6 bases, with 10 bases lying between them. DNA of the CDR3: TGTGCCAGCAGTTACTCGATCCGGACTGATACGCAGTATTTT. Protein product: CASSYSIRTDTQYF.

V usage is TRBV3-1 and J usage is TRBJ2-7; TRBD2 matches at 8 bases. The CDR3 is 15 amino acids. CDR1 LGHDT and CDR2 YNNKEL come from the germline V gene (reference sequence). The J segment lost 5 bases and the V segment lost 0 bases, leaving 6 bases of the junction unmatched. The CDR3 loop is CASSQDRLAFNEQYV. The CDR3 region has the DNA TGTGCCAGCAGCCAAGATCGACTAGCGTTCAACGAGCAGTACGTC.